Listed below are T cell receptor beta chains from one sample, sequenced in a study of blood T cell repertoires in COVID-19. Profiling relied on immunoSEQ multiplex PCR, and the TCRdb table lists in-frame clones only, not all of them. The table shows over 300,000 clones, with 80% to 90% occurring only once. Sequenced: peripheral blood. The source is a man younger than 35 who had recovered from COVID-19. The conserved cysteine and the conserved F or W are not part of the CDR3 here. The D gene is left open where the match is weak. Expanded clones are given a class, and other clones once, few, many or no size at all.

d_call: TRBD2; clone_size: .; v_call: TRBV5-1; cdr3_aa: ASSATSGYNNEQF
d_call: TRBD1; clone_size: .; v_call: TRBV6-5; cdr3_aa: ASSYPQGGYT
d_call: .; clone_size: .; v_call: TRBV18; cdr3_aa: ASSPRLGELIGNTIY
d_call: TRBD1; clone_size: .; v_call: TRBV5-4; cdr3_aa: ASSLMGQASYEQY
d_call: .; clone_size: .; v_call: TRBV6-5; cdr3_aa: ASSYSRVLPYEQY
d_call: .; clone_size: few; v_call: TRBV6-5; cdr3_aa: ASIRDRSNTEAF
d_call: TRBD1; clone_size: .; v_call: TRBV25-1; cdr3_aa: ASSDAGQGSYEQY
d_call: .; clone_size: .; v_call: TRBV6-5; cdr3_aa: ASSYGHRETEAF
d_call: TRBD1; clone_size: .; v_call: TRBV18; cdr3_aa: ASSPGQGGEKLF
d_call: TRBD2; clone_size: .; v_call: TRBV4-1; cdr3_aa: ASSQVGAIAGRYNEQF